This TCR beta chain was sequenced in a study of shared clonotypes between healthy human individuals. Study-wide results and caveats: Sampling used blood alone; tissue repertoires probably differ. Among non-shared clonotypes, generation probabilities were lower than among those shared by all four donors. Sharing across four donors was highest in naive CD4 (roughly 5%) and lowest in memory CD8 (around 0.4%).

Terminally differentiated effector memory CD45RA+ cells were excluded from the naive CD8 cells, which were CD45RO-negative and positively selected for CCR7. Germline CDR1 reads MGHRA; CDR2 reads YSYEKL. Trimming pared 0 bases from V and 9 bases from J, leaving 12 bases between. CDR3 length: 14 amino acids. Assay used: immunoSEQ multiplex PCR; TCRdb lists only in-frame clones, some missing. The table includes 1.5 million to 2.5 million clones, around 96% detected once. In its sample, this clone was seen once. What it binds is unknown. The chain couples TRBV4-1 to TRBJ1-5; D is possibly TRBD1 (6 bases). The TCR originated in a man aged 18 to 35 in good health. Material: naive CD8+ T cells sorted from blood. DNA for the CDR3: TGCGCCAGCAGCCAAGATCAGGGGATCAGGCCCCAGCATTTT. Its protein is CASSQDQGIRPQHF.